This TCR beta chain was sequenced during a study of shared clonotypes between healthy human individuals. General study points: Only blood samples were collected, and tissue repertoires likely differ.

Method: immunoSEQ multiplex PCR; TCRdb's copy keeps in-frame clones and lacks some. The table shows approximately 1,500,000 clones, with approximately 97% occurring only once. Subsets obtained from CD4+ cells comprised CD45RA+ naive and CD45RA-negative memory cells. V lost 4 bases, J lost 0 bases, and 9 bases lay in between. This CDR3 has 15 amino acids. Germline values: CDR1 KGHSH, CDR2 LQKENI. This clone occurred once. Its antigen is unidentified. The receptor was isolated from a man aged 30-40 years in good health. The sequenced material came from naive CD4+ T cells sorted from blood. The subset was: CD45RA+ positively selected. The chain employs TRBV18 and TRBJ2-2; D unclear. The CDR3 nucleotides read TGTGCCAGCTCACGGCTTTCCGCGAACACCGGGGAGCTGTTTTTT. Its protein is CASSRLSANTGELFF. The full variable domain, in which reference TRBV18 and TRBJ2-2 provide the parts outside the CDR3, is NAGVMQNPRHLVRRRGQEARLRCSPMKGHSHVYWYRQLPEEGLKFMVYLQKENIIDESGMPKERFSAEFPKEGPSILRIQQVVRGDSAAYFCASSRLSANTGELFFGEGSRLTVL.